The clone carrying this T cell receptor (beta chain) was counted a few times. The antigen remains undetermined. This sample is drawn from a study of cytomegalovirus exposure and HLA in healthy donors. The overall study: Early released data had about 85 million unique TCRs, all coming from HLA-typed donors. Study-level results: Most TCR beta V segments were productive about 90% or about 30% of the time in an earlier analysis. Cytomegalovirus-associated TCR beta chains were listed, numbering 164.

The study ran its PCR with 60 Vbeta and 13 Jbeta primers. Sequencing used immunoSEQ multiplex PCR; TCRdb keeps in-frame clones, though not all of them. The sample has tens of thousands of clones, 60% to 70% seen once. The material sequenced was PBMCs. This receptor was taken from a man in his 60s in good health and CMV-seropositive.

The CDR3 bases are TGCGCCAGCAGCTCCCAGGCGGGGATTTGGAACTCTGGGGCCAACGTCCTGACTTTC. Translating gives CASSSQAGIWNSGANVLTF. The J gene is TRBJ2-6, the V gene TRBV5-1; possibly TRBD2 for D (6 bases). Trimming cost V 3 bases and J 0 bases, with 19 bases left between them. Germline lookup yields CDR1 SGHRS and CDR2 YFSETQ. The CDR3 spans 19 residues.